This T cell receptor beta chain came from a study of radiotherapy plus CTLA-4 blockade in lung cancer. Study information: Patients showed objective responses in 15% to 20% of cases, and disease control was achieved by 25% to 35%.

Concerning this clone: The target antigen is unknown.

Findings of the study overall: Clones derived from tumor TCRs expanded in blood after radiotherapy plus ipilimumab.

Participants had chemo-refractory metastatic non-small-cell lung cancer and were treated with focal radiation plus ipilimumab CTLA-4 blockade. Libraries were prepared by immunoSEQ multiplex PCR; TCRdb keeps only in-frame clonotypes and omits some of them. The data contain about 77,000 clones, just under 75% of them singletons. The CDR3 is made up of 16 amino acids. Germline lookup yields CDR1 KGHSH and CDR2 LQKENI. Trimming at V came to 3 bases and at J to 5 bases, leaving 6 bases not matched to a gene. This sample comprised peripheral blood, obtained from a patient treated with radiotherapy plus ipilimumab. The sequence derives from a human donor with non-small cell lung cancer whose response to radiotherapy plus ipilimumab could not be evaluated. V and J are TRBV18 and TRBJ2-1, with 11 bases that match TRBD2. CDR3 nucleotide sequence: TGTGCCAGCTCACCCACTAGCGGGAGAGGCCACAATGAGCAGTTCTTC. Translation gives CASSPTSGRGHNEQFF.